Sequencing of this TCR beta chain was carried out in a study of cytomegalovirus exposure and HLA in healthy donors. This CDR3 comprises 13 residues. The V and J ends lost 5 bases and 7 bases respectively, with 14 bases between them. Germline V gene lookup returns CDR1 SGHVS and CDR2 FQNEAQ. Some clones are missing from TCRdb's copy, which holds only in-frame ones; the method was immunoSEQ multiplex PCR. The repertoire holds a few hundred thousand clones, with 80% to 90% as singletons. Separation from the roughly 600-subject first cohort characterized the roughly 120-subject validation cohort, to which the donors belonged.

Sequencing used PBMCs. The clonotype originates from a woman aged 18 to 35 in good health and CMV-seronegative. The chain has TRBV7-8 and TRBJ1-2; D unresolved. CDR3 DNA: TGTGCCAGCAGCAAGGACTATTATGGTGGCTACACCTTC. Encoded protein: CASSKDYYGGYTF.